This T cell receptor beta chain was found in a study of blood T cells in healthy people across ages. Study overall: With template switching, about one barcoded beta molecule was captured per two T cells. Study observations and caveats: The unknown donor CMV status may have confounded expanded clonotype changes. Naive T cell percentage and TCR beta diversity correlated strongly. Per million T cells, TCR beta diversity dropped about linearly as age rose.

Using a J-beta primer mix together with a sample-barcoded 5' primer, a second PCR was run for roughly 6 to 12 cycles. TCRdb reprocessed the 5' RACE reads with MiXCR, giving one entry per CDR3 protein. The table lists over a million distinct CDR3 sequences, approximately 43% of them singletons. Turning to this clonotype: Its matching antigen is unknown.

V lost 3 bases, J lost 2 bases, and 17 bases lay in between. Per the germline V gene, CDR1 is LNHNV and CDR2 is YYDKDF (reference sequence). The CDR3 covers 16 residues. The chain joins TRBV15 to TRBJ2-7, with D maybe TRBD1 (5 bases). Specimen: blood. The receptor comes from a woman younger than 35 in good health. The CDR3 nucleotides read TGTGCCACCAGCAGTGACAGCCTCCCCCACCCCTACGAGCAGTACTTC. It specifies CATSSDSLPHPYEQYF.